This T cell receptor beta chain was captured in a study of a mutant IDH1 vaccine in newly diagnosed glioma. Study-level background: Patients came in for eight vaccinations, in weeks 1, 3, 5, 7, 11, 15, 19 and 23. Patients received vaccination from 4-6 weeks after radiotherapy alone, or with temozolomide cycles. Radiotherapy, temozolomide, or both had been given previously, and both were given to most.

Remarks on this clone: No antigen is known for it.

Time point denoted: week 11, during vaccination. Topical imiquimod accompanied each vaccine dose, which consisted of 300 ug of mutant IDH1 20-mer peptide. The study enrolled donors with new WHO grade 3 or 4 IDH1-mutant, ATRX-lost astrocytomas. Germline V gives CDR1 LNHDA, CDR2 SQIVND (reference sequence). The CDR3 extends over 14 amino acids. The ends were cut back, 7 bases at V and 1 base at J, with 13 bases in the middle. TCRdb's copy holds only in-frame clones and misses some; the assay was immunoSEQ multiplex PCR. This table has some 130,000 clones, about four fifths appearing once. The chain carries TRBV19 and TRBJ1-1; D might be TRBD1 (5 bases). This sequence originates from a man in his forties with glioma. The source was PBMCs, collected from a glioma patient whose treatment included an IDH1 peptide vaccine. CDR3 residues: CASILTETNTEAFF. The CDR3 nucleotides are TGTGCCAGTATCCTGACAGAAACGAACACTGAAGCTTTCTTT.